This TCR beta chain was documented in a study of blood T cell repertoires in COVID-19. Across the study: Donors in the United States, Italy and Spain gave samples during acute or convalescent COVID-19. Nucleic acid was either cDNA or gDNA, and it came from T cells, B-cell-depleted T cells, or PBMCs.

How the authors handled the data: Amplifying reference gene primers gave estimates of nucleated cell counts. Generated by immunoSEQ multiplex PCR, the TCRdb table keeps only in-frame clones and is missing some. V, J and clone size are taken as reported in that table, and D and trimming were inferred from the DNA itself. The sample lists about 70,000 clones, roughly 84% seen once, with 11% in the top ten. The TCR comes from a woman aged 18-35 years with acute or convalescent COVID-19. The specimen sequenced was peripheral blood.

The CDR3 loop reads CASGLQSQTGMNTEAFF. As DNA, the CDR3 is TGTGCTAGTGGTTTGCAGAGCCAGACAGGTATGAACACTGAAGCTTTCTTT. The J gene is TRBJ1-1, the V gene TRBV12-5; tentative D call: TRBD1 (6 bases). Per the germline V gene, CDR1 is LGHNT and CDR2 is FRNRAP. V lost 2 bases and J 0 bases, leaving 16 bases between the germline ends. There are 17 residues in the CDR3.